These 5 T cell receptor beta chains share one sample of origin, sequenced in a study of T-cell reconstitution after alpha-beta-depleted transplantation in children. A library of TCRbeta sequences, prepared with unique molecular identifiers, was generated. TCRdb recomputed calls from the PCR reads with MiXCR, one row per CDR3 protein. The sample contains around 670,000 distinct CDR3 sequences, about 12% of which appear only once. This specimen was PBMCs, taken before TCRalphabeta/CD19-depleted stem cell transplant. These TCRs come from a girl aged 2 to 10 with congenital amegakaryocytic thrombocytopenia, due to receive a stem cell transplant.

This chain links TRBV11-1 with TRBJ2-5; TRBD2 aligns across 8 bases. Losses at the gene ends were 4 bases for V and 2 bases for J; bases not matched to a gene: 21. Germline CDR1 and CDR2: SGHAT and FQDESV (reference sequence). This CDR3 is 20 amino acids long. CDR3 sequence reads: CASSWDPGTSSFRHQETQYF. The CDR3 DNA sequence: TGTGCCAGCAGCTGGGACCCCGGGACTAGTTCGTTCAGGCATCAAGAGACCCAGTACTTC.

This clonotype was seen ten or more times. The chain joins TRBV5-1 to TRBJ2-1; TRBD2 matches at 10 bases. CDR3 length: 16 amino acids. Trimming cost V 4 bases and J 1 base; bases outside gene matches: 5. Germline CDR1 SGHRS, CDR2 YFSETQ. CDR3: CASSLSGRESYNEQFF. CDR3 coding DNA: TGCGCCAGCAGCCTGAGCGGGAGGGAATCCTACAATGAGCAGTTCTTC. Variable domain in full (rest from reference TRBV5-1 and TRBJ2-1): KAGVTQTPRYLIKTRGQQVTLSCSPISGHRSVSWYQQTPGQGLQFLFEYFSETQRNKGNFPGRFSGRQFSNSRSEMNVSTLELGDSALYLCASSLSGRESYNEQFFGPGTRLTVL.

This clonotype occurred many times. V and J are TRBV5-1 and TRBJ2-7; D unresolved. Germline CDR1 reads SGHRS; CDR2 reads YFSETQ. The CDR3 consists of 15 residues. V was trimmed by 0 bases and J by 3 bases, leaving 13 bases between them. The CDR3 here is CASSLGVAGDYEQYF. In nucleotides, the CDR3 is TGCGCCAGCAGCTTGGGGGTAGCAGGAGACTACGAGCAGTACTTC.

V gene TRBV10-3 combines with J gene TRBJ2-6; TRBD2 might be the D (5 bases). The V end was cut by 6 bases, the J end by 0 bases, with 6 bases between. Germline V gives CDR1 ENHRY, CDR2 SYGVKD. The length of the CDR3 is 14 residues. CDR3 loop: CAISRDSGANVLTF. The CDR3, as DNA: TGTGCCATCAGCCGGGACTCTGGGGCCAACGTCCTGACTTTC.

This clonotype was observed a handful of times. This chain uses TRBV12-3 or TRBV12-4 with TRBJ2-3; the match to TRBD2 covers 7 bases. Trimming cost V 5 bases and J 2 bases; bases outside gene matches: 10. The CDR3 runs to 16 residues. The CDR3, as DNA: TGTGCCAGCAGTGCTAGGGCCAGCGGGAACACAGATACGCAGTATTTT. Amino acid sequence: CASSARASGNTDTQYF.